What follows are 28 T cell receptor beta chains derived from one specimen sequenced in a study of shared clonotypes between healthy human individuals. TCRdb's table, derived via immunoSEQ multiplex PCR, lists solely in-frame clones and lacks some. The table has approximately 470,000 clones, 70% to 80% seen once. Sequenced material: PBMCs. Receptors were obtained from a woman aged 40 to 50 in good health. Some clones in this sample may be carry-over from other donors' samples.

The chain carries TRBV5-1 and TRBJ2-7; D call uncertain. The CDR3 is 15 amino acids. Germline V lookup: CDR1 SGHRS, CDR2 YFSETQ. Between the trimmed V and J ends, which lost 0 bases and 1 base, there was a span of 11 bases. The CDR3 reads CASSLGIQESYEQYF. The DNA for the CDR3 is TGCGCCAGCAGCTTGGGGATCCAGGAATCCTACGAGCAGTACTTC.

This rearrangement joins TRBV5-4 to TRBJ2-1, with TRBD2 matching over 7 bases. The germline V gene has CDR1 SGHNT and CDR2 YYREEE (reference sequence). CDR3 length: 14 amino acids. V shed 1 base and J 4 bases; nucleotides not matched to a gene: 2. CDR3 amino acids: CASSLPSGYNEQFF. In nucleotides, the CDR3 is TGTGCCAGCAGCTTGCCTAGCGGATACAATGAGCAGTTCTTC.

This CDR3 reads CASSPNLGRNTEAFF. The CDR3 coding sequence is TGTGCCAGCAGCCCCAACCTGGGACGGAACACTGAAGCTTTCTTT. The chain couples TRBV7-6 to TRBJ1-1, with a possible D match to TRBD1 (5 bases). Germline V gives CDR1 SGHVS, CDR2 FNYEAQ. The V end lost 5 bases, the J end lost 1 base, and 14 bases lay between the germline ends. The CDR3 covers 15 residues.

The chain recombines TRBV7-6 with TRBJ2-2; TRBD1 matches at 9 bases. There are 17 residues in the CDR3. The germline gives CDR1 SGHVS, CDR2 FNYEAQ. The V segment lost 5 bases and the J segment 7 bases; nucleotides outside the gene matches: 14. CDR3 protein: CASSPGQGGFQIGELFF. CDR3 DNA: TGTGCCAGCAGCCCGGGACAGGGCGGTTTTCAAATCGGGGAGCTGTTTTTT.

V usage is TRBV18 and J usage is TRBJ1-3; 7 bases map to TRBD1. Trimming at V came to 6 bases and at J to 1 base, leaving 6 bases not matched to a gene. The CDR3 contains 15 residues. CDR1 is KGHSH, CDR2 LQKENI, per germline. In DNA form, the CDR3 reads TGTGCCAGCTCGCGACAGGGAGGTTCTGGAAACACCATATATTTT. Amino acid sequence: CASSRQGGSGNTIYF.

This chain connects TRBV7-2 to TRBJ1-5; a possible D gene is TRBD1 (6 bases). Looked up from germline, CDR1 is SGHTA and CDR2 is FQGNSA. The CDR3 runs 13 residues. Trimming shortened V by 7 bases and J by 5 bases, and 12 bases separated the two germline ends. Here the CDR3 DNA reads TGTGCCAGCACCCTAAGGGGGGATCAGCCCCAGCATTTT. This encodes CASTLRGDQPQHF.

The chain combines TRBV10-2 with TRBJ2-7, with a possible D match to TRBD2 (5 bases). CDR3 length: 15 amino acids. V shed 2 bases and J shed 2 bases, with 13 bases lying between them. Germline lookup yields CDR1 WSHSY and CDR2 SAAADI. The CDR3 loop reads CASSEILAQTYEQYF. In DNA, the CDR3 is TGCGCCAGCAGTGAGATTCTAGCACAGACCTACGAGCAGTACTTC.

The chain couples TRBV2 to TRBJ2-7, with 7 bases aligning to TRBD2. V was clipped by 5 bases and J by 6 bases; unmatched bases: 7. Germline V CDR1 and CDR2: SNHLY, FYNNEI. CDR3 length equals 13 residues. Here the CDR3 reads CASSNGLVREQYF. The CDR3 coding sequence is TGTGCCAGCAGTAACGGACTAGTTCGCGAGCAGTACTTC.

The chain couples TRBV5-6 to TRBJ2-1, with a possible D match to TRBD2 (6 bases). The CDR3 consists of 18 residues. CDR1 SGHDT and CDR2 YYEEEE come from the germline V gene. Trimming cost V 2 bases and J 4 bases, with 22 bases left between them. This CDR3 reads CASSLWLAGGLNYNEQFF. The CDR3 coding sequence is TGTGCCAGCAGCTTATGGCTAGCTGGGGGGTTGAATTACAATGAGCAGTTCTTC.

The genes are TRBV7-9 and TRBJ2-2; D not certain. CDR1 SEHNR and CDR2 FQNEAQ come from the germline V gene (reference sequence). This CDR3 region has 13 residues. The CDR3 sequence is CVNSFDYTGELFF. The CDR3 bases are TGTGTCAACAGCTTTGATTACACCGGGGAGCTGTTTTTT. The whole variable domain, filled in from reference TRBV7-9 and TRBJ2-2, reads DTGVSQNPRHKITKRGQNVTFRCDPISEHNRLYWYRQTLGQGPEFLTYFQNEAQLEKSRLLSDRFSAERPKGSFSTLEIQRTEQGDSAMYLCVNSFDYTGELFFGEGSRLTVL.

A single count supports this clone. V and J are TRBV28 and TRBJ1-5; D unclear. Germline V CDR1 and CDR2: MDHEN, SYDVKM. The CDR3 has 14 residues. Trimming shortened V by 5 bases and J by 0 bases, and 8 bases separated the two germline ends. CDR3 bases: TGTGCCAGCAGTATAGGGTATAGCAATCAGCCCCAGCATTTT. Its protein is CASSIGYSNQPQHF.

CDR3: CASSPSSWDRSCTF. Written as DNA, the CDR3 is TGTGCCAGCAGCCCCTCCTCGTGGGACCGCTCATGTACCTTC. J is TRBJ1-2 and V is TRBV28; D is possibly TRBD1 (5 bases). The CDR3 is 14 residues long. CDR1 is MDHEN and CDR2 is SYDVKM in the germline V gene. The V end lost 6 bases, the J end lost 14 bases, and 25 bases lay between the germline ends.

This chain links TRBV9 with TRBJ1-3; a possible D gene is TRBD1 (5 bases). Germline loops: CDR1 SGDLS, CDR2 YYNGEE. V gave up 0 bases and J gave up 0 bases, with 10 bases separating them. CDR3 size: 16 residues. CDR3 sequence reads: CASSVEAGNSGNTIYF. The CDR3 DNA is TGTGCCAGCAGCGTAGAGGCAGGGAACTCTGGAAACACCATATATTTT.

This clone showed up many times. CDR3 loop: CASSPPSIDGNEQFF. The CDR3 nucleotides read TGTGCCAGCTCACCACCAAGCATTGACGGCAATGAGCAGTTCTTC. The chain couples TRBV18 to TRBJ2-1; no clear D gene. Trimming took 0 bases from V and 6 from J, leaving 12 bases between them. This CDR3 has 15 residues. Germline assignment: CDR1 KGHSH and CDR2 LQKENI.

The V and J genes are TRBV12-5 and TRBJ1-3, with no clear D. V was shortened by 1 base and J by 5 bases, with 3 bases between the two germline ends. Germline lookup yields CDR1 LGHNT and CDR2 FRNRAP. This CDR3 region has 12 residues. CDR3 in DNA: TGTGCTAGTGGTTTGGACAGAAACACCATATATTTT. As protein: CASGLDRNTIYF.

The genes are TRBV28 and TRBJ1-2, with TRBD1 matching over 10 bases. Germline V gene data show CDR1 as MDHEN and CDR2 as SYDVKM. The CDR3 covers 13 residues. Germline trimming cut 11 bases from V and 7 bases from J; bases unmatched to any gene: 10. The CDR3 loop is CAGIRQGAFGYTF. The CDR3, as DNA: TGTGCCGGCATCCGACAGGGGGCATTTGGCTACACCTTC.

The V and J genes are TRBV27 and TRBJ2-7; TRBD1 matches 8 bases. The CDR3 is made up of 13 amino acids. Germline CDR1 MNHEY, CDR2 SMNVEV (reference sequence). V dropped 10 bases and J dropped 1; count of bases not matched to a gene: 6. The CDR3 DNA reads as TGTGCCACCGGACAGGGTAATTCCTACGAGCAGTACTTC. Amino acids: CATGQGNSYEQYF.

This clone was seen once. CDR3 sequence reads: CASSVRRRVYEQYF. For the CDR3, the DNA is TGTGCCAGCAGTGTGCGGAGGAGGGTATACGAGCAGTACTTC. V and J are TRBV28 and TRBJ2-7, with D tentatively TRBD2 (6 bases). V was clipped by 5 bases and J by 4 bases, with 15 bases between them. The CDR3 totals 14 residues. Germline V gene lookup returns CDR1 MDHEN and CDR2 SYDVKM.

The chain uses TRBV18 and TRBJ1-2, with D possibly matching TRBD1 (5 bases). The CDR3 sequence is 17 residues long. Trimming removed 2 bases from V and 0 bases from J, with 16 bases in between. Germline CDR1 KGHSH, CDR2 LQKENI. The CDR3, as DNA: TGTGCCAGCTCACCATTGGCACAGGACCCCACTAACTATGGCTACACCTTC. Its translation is CASSPLAQDPTNYGYTF.

With respect to this clone: At the DNA level, this CDR3 is encoded by other sequences in the same sample as well. This chain links TRBV5-1 with TRBJ1-5; 7 positions agree with TRBD1. Trimming removed 3 bases from V and 3 bases from J; junction bases left unmatched: 3. Germline-derived CDR1 and CDR2 are SGHRS and YFSETQ. The CDR3 runs 14 residues. The CDR3 sequence is CASSSGQPNQPQHF. The CDR3 DNA is TGCGCCAGCAGCTCGGGACAGCCCAATCAGCCCCAGCATTTT. Using reference TRBV5-1 and TRBJ1-5 for the parts outside the CDR3, the full variable domain is KAGVTQTPRYLIKTRGQQVTLSCSPISGHRSVSWYQQTPGQGLQFLFEYFSETQRNKGNFPGRFSGRQFSNSRSEMNVSTLELGDSALYLCASSSGQPNQPQHFGDGTRLSIL.

V usage is TRBV18 and J usage is TRBJ2-2, with 7 nucleotides matching TRBD2. This CDR3 is 16 amino acids long. J lost 4 bases, V lost 1 base, and 6 bases had no gene match. Germline CDR1 reads KGHSH; CDR2 reads LQKENI. CDR3 in DNA: TGTGCCAGCTCACCACTACGGGAGGCGGTCACCGGGGAGCTGTTTTTT. Translating gives CASSPLREAVTGELFF.

This clone has a single count. The J gene is TRBJ1-2, the V gene TRBV2; 9 nucleotides match TRBD1. Germline V gene lookup returns CDR1 SNHLY and CDR2 FYNNEI. The length of the CDR3 is 16 residues. J lost 6 bases, V lost 8 bases, and 16 bases had no gene match. The CDR3 sequence: CASPRPLGGQGHGYTF. The CDR3, as DNA: TGTGCCAGCCCCCGACCTTTGGGGGGACAGGGACATGGCTACACCTTC.

The J gene is TRBJ1-6, the V gene TRBV4-3; D unclear. The CDR3 runs 15 residues. Trimming left V 0 bases short and J 8 bases short, with 11 bases between. Per the germline V gene, CDR1 is LGHNA and CDR2 is YSLEER. CDR3 in amino acids: CASSQDQDYDSPLHF. The CDR3, as DNA: TGCGCCAGCAGCCAAGACCAGGACTACGATTCACCCCTCCACTTT.

The rearrangement links TRBV27 to TRBJ2-1, with 7 bases aligning to TRBD2. The V gene's germline CDR1 is MNHEY and CDR2 SMNVEV (reference sequence). The CDR3 spans 13 residues. V lost 8 bases and J lost 2; bases outside the gene matches: 3. The CDR3 DNA sequence: TGTGCCAGCGGGAGGGCCCCCTACAATGAGCAGTTCTTC. Translation: CASGRAPYNEQFF.

This clone has only a few counts. At the DNA level, this CDR3 is encoded by other sequences in the same sample as well. The chain carries TRBV27 and TRBJ2-1; tentatively, D is TRBD1 (6 bases). V dropped 8 bases and J dropped 4 bases, with 12 bases sitting between them. The CDR3 has 13 residues. The germline V gene has CDR1 MNHEY and CDR2 SMNVEV (reference sequence). The CDR3 region has the DNA TGTGCCAGCCGGGGACACCTTTACAATGAGCAGTTCTTC. Protein product: CASRGHLYNEQFF.

The genes are TRBV6-5 and TRBJ1-2; tentative D call: TRBD1 (5 bases). The CDR3 loop spans 14 amino acids. CDR1 is MNHEY, CDR2 SVGAGI, per germline. V dropped 4 bases and J dropped 4 bases, with 13 bases sitting between them. As DNA, the CDR3 is TGTGCCAGCAGTTCAAGGGGCTCAGTCTATGGCTACACCTTC. It encodes CASSSRGSVYGYTF.

The rearrangement uses TRBV14 and TRBJ1-3; no definite D call. CDR3 length: 14 amino acids. Germline-derived CDR1 and CDR2 are SGHDN and FVKESK. V dropped 0 bases and J dropped 4 bases, with 7 bases sitting between them. This CDR3 reads CASSQDYRGNTIYF. For the CDR3, the DNA is TGTGCCAGCAGCCAAGACTACAGAGGAAACACCATATATTTT.

This chain connects TRBV5-5 to TRBJ2-7; 10 bases are a match to TRBD1. CDR1 is SGHKS, CDR2 YYEKEE, per germline (reference sequence). The CDR3 length is 16 residues. V was pared by 0 bases and J by 3 bases, with 6 bases of the junction left unmatched. CDR3 sequence reads: CASSLAFRTGGYEQYF. CDR3 nucleotides: TGTGCCAGCAGCTTGGCCTTCAGGACAGGGGGCTACGAGCAGTACTTC. The complete variable domain, with remaining parts taken from reference TRBV5-5 and TRBJ2-7, reads DAGVTQSPTHLIKTRGQQVTLRCSPISGHKSVSWYQQVLGQGPQFIFQYYEKEERGRGNFPDRFSARQFPNYSSELNVNALLLGDSALYLCASSLAFRTGGYEQYFGPGTRLTVT.